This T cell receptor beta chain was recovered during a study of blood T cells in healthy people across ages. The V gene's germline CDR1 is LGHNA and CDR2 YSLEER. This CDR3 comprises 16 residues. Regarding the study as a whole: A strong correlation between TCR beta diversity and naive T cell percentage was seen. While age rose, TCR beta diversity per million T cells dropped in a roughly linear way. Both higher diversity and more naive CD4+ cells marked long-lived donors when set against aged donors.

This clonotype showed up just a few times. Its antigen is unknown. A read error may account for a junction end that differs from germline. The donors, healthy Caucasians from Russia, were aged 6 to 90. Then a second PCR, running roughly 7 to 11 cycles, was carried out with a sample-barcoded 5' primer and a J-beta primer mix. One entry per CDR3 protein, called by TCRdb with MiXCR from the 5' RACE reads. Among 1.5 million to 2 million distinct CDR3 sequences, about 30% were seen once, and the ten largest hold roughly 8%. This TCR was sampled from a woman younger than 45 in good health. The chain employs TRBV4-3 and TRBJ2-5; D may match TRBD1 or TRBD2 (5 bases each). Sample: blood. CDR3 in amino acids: CASGQSKGRHQETQYF. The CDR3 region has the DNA TGCGCCAGCGGCCAGAGCAAGGGACGGCACCAAGAGACCCAGTACTTC.